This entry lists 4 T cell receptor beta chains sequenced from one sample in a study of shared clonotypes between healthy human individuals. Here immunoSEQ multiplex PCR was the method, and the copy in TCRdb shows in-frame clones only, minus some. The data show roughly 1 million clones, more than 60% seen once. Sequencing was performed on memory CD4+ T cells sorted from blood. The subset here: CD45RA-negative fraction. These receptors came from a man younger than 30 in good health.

The CDR3 sequence: CASSPRLAGSYNEQFF. The CDR3 DNA is TGTGCCAGCAGCCCCCGACTAGCGGGCTCCTACAATGAGCAGTTCTTC. The chain is built from TRBV11-3 and TRBJ2-1; 10 bases are shared with TRBD2. The CDR3 is 16 residues long. Trimming removed 5 bases from V and 0 bases from J; junction bases left unmatched: 4. CDR1 SGHNT and CDR2 YENEEA come from the germline V gene.

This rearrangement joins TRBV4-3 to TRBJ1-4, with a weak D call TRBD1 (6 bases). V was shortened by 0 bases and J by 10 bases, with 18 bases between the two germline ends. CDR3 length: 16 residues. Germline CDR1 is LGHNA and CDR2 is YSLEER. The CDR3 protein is CASSQDEGTNGGKLFF. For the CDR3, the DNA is TGCGCCAGCAGCCAAGATGAGGGGACAAACGGTGGAAAACTGTTTTTT.

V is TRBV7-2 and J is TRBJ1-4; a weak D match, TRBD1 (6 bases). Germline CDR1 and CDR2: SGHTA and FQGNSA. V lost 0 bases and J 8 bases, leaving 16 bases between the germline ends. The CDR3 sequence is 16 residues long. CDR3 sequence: CASSLANTGMEEKLFF. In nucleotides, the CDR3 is TGTGCCAGCAGCTTAGCTAACACAGGGATGGAGGAAAAACTGTTTTTT. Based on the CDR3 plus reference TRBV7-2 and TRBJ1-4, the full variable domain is GAGVSQSPSNKVTEKGKDVELRCDPISGHTALYWYRQSLGQGLEFLIYFQGNSAPDKSGLPSDRFSAERTGGSVSTLTIQRTQQEDSAVYLCASSLANTGMEEKLFFGSGTQLSVL.

CDR3 residues: CASSGTGEGNEKLFF. The CDR3 DNA is TGTGCCAGCAGCGGAACAGGGGAGGGAAATGAAAAACTGTTTTTT. The chain links TRBV9 to TRBJ1-4; 7 positions match TRBD1. The CDR3 runs 15 residues. The V gene end was trimmed by 3 bases and the J gene end by 5 bases; junction bases not matched to a gene: 7. CDR1 and CDR2 from the germline V gene are SGDLS and YYNGEE.